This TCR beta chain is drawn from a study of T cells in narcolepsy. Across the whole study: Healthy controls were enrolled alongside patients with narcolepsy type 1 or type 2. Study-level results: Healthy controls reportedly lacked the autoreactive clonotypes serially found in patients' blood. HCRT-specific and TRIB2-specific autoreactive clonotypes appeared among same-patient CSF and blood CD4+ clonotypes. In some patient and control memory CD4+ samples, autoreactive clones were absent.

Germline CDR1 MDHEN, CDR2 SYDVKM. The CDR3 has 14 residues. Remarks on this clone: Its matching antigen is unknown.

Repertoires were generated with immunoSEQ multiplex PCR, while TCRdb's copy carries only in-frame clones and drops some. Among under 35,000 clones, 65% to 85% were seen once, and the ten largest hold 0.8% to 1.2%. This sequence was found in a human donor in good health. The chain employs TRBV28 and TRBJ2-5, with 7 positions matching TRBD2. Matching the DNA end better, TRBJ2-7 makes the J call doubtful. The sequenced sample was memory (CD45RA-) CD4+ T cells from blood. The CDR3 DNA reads TGTGCCAGCCTTTCCCCGGGGGGAATCTACGAGCAGTACTTC. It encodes CASLSPGGIYEQYF.